This TCR beta chain was obtained from a study of CD8 T cells in ankylosing spondylitis. Study-wide results and limits: Blood from ankylosing spondylitis patients appeared to carry a characteristic roughly eight-variant TCR beta motif.

Note on this clonotype: The antigen is undetermined.

Each CDR3 protein gets one entry after TCRdb re-called the 5' RACE reads with MiXCR. The sample holds about 310,000 distinct CDR3 sequences, 20% seen once. Germline CDR1 is SGHRS and CDR2 is YFSETQ. V gave up 2 bases and J gave up 5 bases, with 8 bases separating them. The CDR3 runs 12 residues. V and J are TRBV5-1 and TRBJ2-7; no firm D call. This sequence was found in a female donor with ankylosing spondylitis or in good health (not recorded which). The specimen sequenced was blood, either unsorted or a sorted T cell fraction (not recorded which). The CDR3 bases are TGCGCCAGCAGCTTCGGTGGCGACGAGCAGTACTTC. Its translation is CASSFGGDEQYF. The variable domain in full, completed from reference TRBV5-1 and TRBJ2-7, reads KAGVTQTPRYLIKTRGQQVTLSCSPISGHRSVSWYQQTPGQGLQFLFEYFSETQRNKGNFPGRFSGRQFSNSRSEMNVSTLELGDSALYLCASSFGGDEQYFGPGTRLTVT.